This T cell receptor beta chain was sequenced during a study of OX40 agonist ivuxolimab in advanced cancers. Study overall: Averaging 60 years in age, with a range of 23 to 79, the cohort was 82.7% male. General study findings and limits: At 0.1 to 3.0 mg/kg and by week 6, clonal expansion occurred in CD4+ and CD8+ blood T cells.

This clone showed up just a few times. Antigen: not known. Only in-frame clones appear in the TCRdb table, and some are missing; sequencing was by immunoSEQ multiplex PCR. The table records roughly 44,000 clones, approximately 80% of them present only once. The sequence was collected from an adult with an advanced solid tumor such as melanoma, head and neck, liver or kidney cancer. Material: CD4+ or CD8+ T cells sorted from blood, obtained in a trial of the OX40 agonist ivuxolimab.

The CDR3 loop reads CASSLFGTGKETQYF. The CDR3, as DNA: TGTGCCAGCAGTTTATTTGGGACAGGGAAAGAGACCCAGTACTTC. The chain uses TRBV28 and TRBJ2-5, with 9 positions matching TRBD1. Losses at the gene ends were 1 base for V and 3 bases for J; bases not matched to a gene: 3. Germline V CDR1 and CDR2: MDHEN, SYDVKM. The CDR3 spans 15 residues.